This T cell receptor (beta chain) stems from a study of blood T cell repertoires in COVID-19. Study background: Spain, Italy and the United States supplied samples that represented acute and convalescent COVID-19. T cells, B-cell-depleted T cells, or PBMCs provided the cDNA or gDNA that served as material.

V was clipped by 5 bases and J by 1 base, with 12 bases between them. Germline V gene data show CDR1 as PRHDT and CDR2 as FYEKMQ (reference sequence). CDR3 length: 15 amino acids. Patients in Seattle were enrolled during active infection, then followed longitudinally. The method was immunoSEQ multiplex PCR; TCRdb's version includes in-frame clones alone and lacks a portion of them. This table has fewer than 500,000 clones, about 90% appearing once. The sequence derives from a man aged 18 to 30 with COVID-19, enrolled during active disease. The chain couples TRBV13 to TRBJ2-1; possible D gene TRBD2, 6 bases. Sequencing used peripheral blood. The chain's CDR3 is CASSPLRGSYNEQFF. For the CDR3, the DNA is TGTGCCAGCAGCCCACTTCGGGGGTCCTACAATGAGCAGTTCTTC.